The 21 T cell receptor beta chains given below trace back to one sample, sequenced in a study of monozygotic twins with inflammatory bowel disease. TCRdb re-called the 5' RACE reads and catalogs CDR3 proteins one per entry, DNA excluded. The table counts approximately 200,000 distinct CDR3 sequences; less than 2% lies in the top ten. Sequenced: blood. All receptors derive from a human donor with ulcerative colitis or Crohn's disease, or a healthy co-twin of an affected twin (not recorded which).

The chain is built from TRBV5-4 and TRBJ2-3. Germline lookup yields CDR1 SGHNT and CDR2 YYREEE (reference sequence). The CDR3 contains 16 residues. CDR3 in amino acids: CASSSLVAASTDTQYF.

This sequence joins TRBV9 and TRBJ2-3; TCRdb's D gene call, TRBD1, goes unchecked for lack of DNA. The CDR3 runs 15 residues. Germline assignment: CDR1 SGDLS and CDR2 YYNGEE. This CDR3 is CASNPGGTSTDTQYF.

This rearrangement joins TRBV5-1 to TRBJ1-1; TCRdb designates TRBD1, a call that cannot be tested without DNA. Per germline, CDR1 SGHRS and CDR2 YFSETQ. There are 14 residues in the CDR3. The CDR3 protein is CASSSGQMNTEAFF.

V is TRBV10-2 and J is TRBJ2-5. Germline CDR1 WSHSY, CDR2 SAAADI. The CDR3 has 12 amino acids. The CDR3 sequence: CASSESGETQYF.

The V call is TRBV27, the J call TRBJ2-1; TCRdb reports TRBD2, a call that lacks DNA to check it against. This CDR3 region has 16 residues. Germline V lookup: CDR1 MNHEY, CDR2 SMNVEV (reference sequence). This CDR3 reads CASGPWTRTPHGEQFF.

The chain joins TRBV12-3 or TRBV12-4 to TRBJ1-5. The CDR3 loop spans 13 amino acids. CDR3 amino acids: CASKQTEDQPQHF.

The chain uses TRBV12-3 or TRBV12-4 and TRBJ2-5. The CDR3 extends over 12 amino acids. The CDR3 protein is CASSLRKETQYF.

The CDR3 protein is CSALSPGGSTKAFF. The gene calls are TRBV20-1 and TRBJ1-1; TCRdb's D call, TRBD1, is unchecked because there is no DNA. This CDR3 comprises 14 residues. Germline V lookup: CDR1 DFQATT, CDR2 SNEGSKA (reference sequence).

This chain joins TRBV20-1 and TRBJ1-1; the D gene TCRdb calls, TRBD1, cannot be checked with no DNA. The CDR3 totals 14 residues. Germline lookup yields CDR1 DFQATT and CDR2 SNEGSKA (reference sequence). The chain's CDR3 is CSARAGQVNTEAFF.

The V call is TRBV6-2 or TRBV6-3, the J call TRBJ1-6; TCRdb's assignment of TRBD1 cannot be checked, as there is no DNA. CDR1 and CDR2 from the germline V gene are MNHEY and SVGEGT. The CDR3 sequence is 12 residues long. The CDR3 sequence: CASSYSKQVTTF.

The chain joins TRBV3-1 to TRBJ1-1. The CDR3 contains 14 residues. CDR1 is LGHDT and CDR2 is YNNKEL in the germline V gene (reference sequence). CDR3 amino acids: CASSHIADGRDPFF.

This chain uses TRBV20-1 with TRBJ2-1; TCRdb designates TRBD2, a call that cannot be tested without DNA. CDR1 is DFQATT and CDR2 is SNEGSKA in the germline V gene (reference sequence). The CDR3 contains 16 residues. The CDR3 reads CSARDFLAGSYNEQFF.

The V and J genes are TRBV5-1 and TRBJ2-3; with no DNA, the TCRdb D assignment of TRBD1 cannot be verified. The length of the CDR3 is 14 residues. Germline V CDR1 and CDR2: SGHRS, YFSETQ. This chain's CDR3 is CASSFRGGTDTQYF.

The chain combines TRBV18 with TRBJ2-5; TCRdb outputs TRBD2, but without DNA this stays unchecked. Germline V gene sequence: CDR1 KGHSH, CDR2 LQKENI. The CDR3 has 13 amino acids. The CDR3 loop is CASSLRVKETQYF.

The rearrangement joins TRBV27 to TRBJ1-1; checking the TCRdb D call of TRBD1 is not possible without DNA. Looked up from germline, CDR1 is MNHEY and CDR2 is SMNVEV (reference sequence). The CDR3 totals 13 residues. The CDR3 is CASSWTGLSEAFF.

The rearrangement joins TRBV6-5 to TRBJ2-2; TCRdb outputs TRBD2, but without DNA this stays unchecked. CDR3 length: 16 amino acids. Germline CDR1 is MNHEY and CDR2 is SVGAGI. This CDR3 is CASSYSSGGATGELFF.

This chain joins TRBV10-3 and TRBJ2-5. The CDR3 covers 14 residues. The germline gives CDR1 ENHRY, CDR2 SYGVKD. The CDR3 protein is CATQLRGGQETQYF.

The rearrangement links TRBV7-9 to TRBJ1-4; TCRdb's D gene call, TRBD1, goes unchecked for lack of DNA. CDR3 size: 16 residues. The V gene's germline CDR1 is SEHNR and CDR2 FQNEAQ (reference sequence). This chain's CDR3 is CASSVPGESTNEKLFF.

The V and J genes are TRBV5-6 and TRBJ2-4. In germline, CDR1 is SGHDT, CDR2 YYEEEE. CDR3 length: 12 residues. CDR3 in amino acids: CASSLGWAIQYF.

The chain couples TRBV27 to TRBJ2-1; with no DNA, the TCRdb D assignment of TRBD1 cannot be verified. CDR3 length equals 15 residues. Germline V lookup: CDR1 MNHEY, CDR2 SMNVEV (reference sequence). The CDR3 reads CASFRRRGGGNEQFF.

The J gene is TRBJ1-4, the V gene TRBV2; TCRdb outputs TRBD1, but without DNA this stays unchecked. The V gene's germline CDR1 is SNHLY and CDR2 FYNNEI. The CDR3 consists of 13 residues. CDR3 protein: CASSPGTWEKLFF.